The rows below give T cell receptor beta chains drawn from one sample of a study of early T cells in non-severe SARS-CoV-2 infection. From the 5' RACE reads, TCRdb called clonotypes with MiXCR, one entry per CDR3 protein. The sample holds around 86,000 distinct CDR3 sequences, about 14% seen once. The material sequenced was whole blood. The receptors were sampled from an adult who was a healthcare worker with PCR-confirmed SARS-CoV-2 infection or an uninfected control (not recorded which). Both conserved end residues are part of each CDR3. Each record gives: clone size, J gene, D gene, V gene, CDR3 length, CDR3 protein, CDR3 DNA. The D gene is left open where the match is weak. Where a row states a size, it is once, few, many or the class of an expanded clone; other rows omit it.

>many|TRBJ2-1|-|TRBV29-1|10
CSAWTVEQFF
TGCAGCGCCTGGACAGTTGAGCAGTTCTTC
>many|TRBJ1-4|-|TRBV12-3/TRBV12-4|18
CASSSPYLTRQVNEKLFF
TGTGCCAGCAGTTCCCCCTACCTTACAAGGCAGGTTAATGAAAAACTGTTTTTT
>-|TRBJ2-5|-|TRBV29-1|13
CSVEDPGPGTQYF
TGCAGCGTTGAAGACCCGGGCCCGGGGACCCAGTACTTC
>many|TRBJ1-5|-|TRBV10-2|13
CASMVGSNQPQHF
TGCGCCAGCATGGTTGGTAGCAATCAGCCCCAGCATTTT
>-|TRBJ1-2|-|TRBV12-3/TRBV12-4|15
CASSSPYRDTRGYTF
TGTGCCAGCAGTTCCCCCTACCGGGACACGCGAGGCTACACCTTC
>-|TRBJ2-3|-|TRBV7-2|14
CASSSRTSTDTQYF
TGTGCCAGCAGCTCAAGGACCAGCACAGATACGCAGTATTTT
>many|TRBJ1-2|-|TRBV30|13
CAWSSLAPYGYTF
TGTGCCTGGAGTAGCTTAGCCCCCTATGGCTACACCTTC
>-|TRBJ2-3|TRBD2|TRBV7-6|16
CASSLAPSGSTDTQYF
TGTGCCAGCAGCTTAGCCCCTAGCGGTAGCACAGATACGCAGTATTTT
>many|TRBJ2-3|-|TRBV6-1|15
CASSRDWSSTDTQYF
TGTGCCAGCAGCCGCGACTGGTCCAGCACAGATACGCAGTATTTT
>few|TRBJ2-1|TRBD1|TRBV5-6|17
CASSIGGSWDRGNEQFF
TGTGCCAGCAGCATCGGAGGGTCTTGGGACAGGGGGAATGAGCAGTTCTTC
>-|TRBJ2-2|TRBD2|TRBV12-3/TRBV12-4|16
CASSRGGGPNTGELFF
TGTGCCAGCAGCCGCGGGGGGGGACCCAACACCGGGGAGCTGTTTTTT
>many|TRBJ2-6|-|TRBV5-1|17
CASSGGQAFSGANVLTF
TGCGCCAGCAGCGGGGGCCAGGCCTTCTCTGGGGCCAACGTCCTGACTTTC
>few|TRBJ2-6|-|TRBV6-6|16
CASSYFVSSGANVLTF
TGTGCCAGCAGTTACTTTGTAAGCTCTGGGGCCAACGTCCTGACTTTC
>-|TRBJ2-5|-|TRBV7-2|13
CASSRTYQETQYF
TGTGCCAGCAGCCGGACGTACCAAGAGACCCAGTACTTC
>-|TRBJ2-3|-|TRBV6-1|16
CASSDPGRGNTDTQYF
TGTGCCAGCAGTGACCCGGGACGGGGCAACACAGATACGCAGTATTTT
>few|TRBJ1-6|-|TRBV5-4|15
CASSGGGTYNSPLHF
TGTGCCAGCAGCGGCGGGGGGACCTATAATTCACCCCTCCACTTT
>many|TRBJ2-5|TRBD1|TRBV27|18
CASSLSFWTGKHQETQYF
TGTGCCAGCAGTTTATCGTTTTGGACAGGGAAACATCAAGAGACCCAGTACTTC
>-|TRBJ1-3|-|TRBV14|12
CASSQSRDTIYF
TGTGCCAGCAGCCAAAGCAGGGACACCATATATTTT
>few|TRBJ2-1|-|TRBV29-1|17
CSVEDLFRAANSGEQFF
TGCAGCGTTGAAGATCTTTTCCGGGCAGCTAACTCGGGTGAGCAGTTCTTC
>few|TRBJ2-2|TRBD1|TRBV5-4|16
CASSRGPDRATGELFF
TGTGCCAGCAGCCGAGGGCCGGACAGGGCCACCGGGGAGCTGTTTTTT
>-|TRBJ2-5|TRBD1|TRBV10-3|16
CAISGGQTIEQETQYF
TGTGCCATCAGTGGGGGACAGACCATAGAACAAGAGACCCAGTACTTC
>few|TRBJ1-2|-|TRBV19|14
CASRSISEAYGYTF
TGTGCCAGTAGGTCAATTTCGGAGGCCTATGGCTACACCTTC
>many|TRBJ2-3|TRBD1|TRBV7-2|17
CASSGRTGGSVPDTQYF
TGTGCCAGCAGCGGGCGGACAGGGGGTTCCGTCCCAGATACGCAGTATTTT
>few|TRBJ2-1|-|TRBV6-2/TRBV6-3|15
CASSYAPTWYNEQFF
TGTGCCAGCAGTTACGCCCCGACTTGGTACAATGAGCAGTTCTTC
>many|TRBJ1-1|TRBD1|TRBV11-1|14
CASSSRDRNTEAFF
TGTGCCAGCAGCTCCCGGGACAGGAACACTGAAGCTTTCTTT
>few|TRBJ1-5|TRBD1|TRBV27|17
CASSLHRQGLSNQPQHF
TGTGCCAGCAGTTTACACCGACAGGGACTGAGCAATCAGCCCCAGCATTTT
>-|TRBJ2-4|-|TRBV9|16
CASSEQGGQAKNIQYF
TGTGCCAGCAGCGAACAGGGAGGACAAGCCAAAAACATTCAGTACTTC
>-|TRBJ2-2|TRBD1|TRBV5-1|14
CASAGQGATGELFF
TGCGCCAGCGCTGGCCAGGGGGCCACCGGGGAGCTGTTTTTT
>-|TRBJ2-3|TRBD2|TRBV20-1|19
CSARRLAGGPKLSTDTQYF
TGCAGTGCTAGAAGGCTAGCGGGGGGGCCTAAGCTCAGCACAGATACGCAGTATTTT
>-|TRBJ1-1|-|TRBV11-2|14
CASSLTSGNTEAFF
TGTGCCAGCAGCTTAACGTCAGGGAACACTGAAGCTTTCTTT
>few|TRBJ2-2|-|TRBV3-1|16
CASSQSGGRNTGELFF
TGTGCCAGCAGCCAATCCGGGGGCCGGAACACCGGGGAGCTGTTTTTT
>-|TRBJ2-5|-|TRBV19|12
CASEGGSGTQYF
TGTGCCAGTGAAGGCGGTTCGGGGACCCAGTACTTC
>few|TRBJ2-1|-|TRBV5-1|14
CASSKRSSYNEQFF
TGCGCCAGCAGCAAGCGGTCCTCCTACAATGAGCAGTTCTTC
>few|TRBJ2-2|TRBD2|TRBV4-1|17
CASSQEPTSGGGGELFF
TGCGCCAGCAGCCAAGAACCGACTAGCGGGGGTGGCGGGGAGCTGTTTTTT
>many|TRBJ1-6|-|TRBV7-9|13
CASSFKFNSPLHF
TGTGCCAGCAGCTTTAAGTTCAATTCACCCCTCCACTTT
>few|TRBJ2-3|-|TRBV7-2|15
CASRFRGYVTDTQYF
TGTGCCAGCAGGTTCCGGGGGTACGTCACAGATACGCAGTATTTT
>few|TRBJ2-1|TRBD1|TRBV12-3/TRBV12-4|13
CASMDRGVNEQFF
TGTGCCAGTATGGACAGGGGGGTCAATGAGCAGTTCTTC
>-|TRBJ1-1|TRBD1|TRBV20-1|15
CSARDAGQGSPEAFF
TGCAGTGCTAGAGATGCGGGACAGGGGTCCCCTGAAGCTTTCTTT
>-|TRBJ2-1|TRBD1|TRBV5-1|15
CASSVEGQGTHEQFF
TGCGCCAGCAGCGTGGAGGGACAGGGGACCCATGAGCAGTTCTTC